A single sample gave rise to the 23 T cell receptor beta chains below, sequenced in a study of cytomegalovirus exposure and HLA in healthy donors. 60 Vbeta and 13 Jbeta primers were used in PCR. Some clones are missing from TCRdb's copy, which holds only in-frame ones; the method was immunoSEQ multiplex PCR. The sample has 75,000 to 95,000 clones, about two thirds seen once; the top ten hold 20% to 25%. Input material: PBMCs. These TCRs come from a woman aged 45-65 years in good health and CMV-seropositive.

The V gene is TRBV7-9, the J gene TRBJ1-2; maybe TRBD1 (6 bases). This CDR3 region has 16 residues. V lost 1 base to trimming and J lost 0 bases, with 12 bases between them. CDR1 SEHNR and CDR2 FQNEAQ come from the germline V gene (reference sequence). The CDR3 region is CASSLEGVLANYGYTF. The CDR3 nucleotides are TGTGCCAGCAGCTTAGAGGGGGTCCTAGCTAACTATGGCTACACCTTC. Filled out from reference TRBV7-9 and TRBJ1-2, the complete variable domain reads DTGVSQNPRHKITKRGQNVTFRCDPISEHNRLYWYRQTLGQGPEFLTYFQNEAQLEKSRLLSDRFSAERPKGSFSTLEIQRTEQGDSAMYLCASSLEGVLANYGYTFGSGTRLTVV.

A single count supports this clone. This chain links TRBV5-1 with TRBJ1-5; D unclear. Germline V gene sequence: CDR1 SGHRS, CDR2 YFSETQ. V dropped 1 base and J dropped 5 bases, with 7 bases sitting between them. This CDR3 has 13 amino acids. CDR3 sequence reads: CASSLNGDQPQHF. CDR3 nucleotides: TGCGCCAGCAGCTTGAACGGTGATCAGCCCCAGCATTTT.

This chain's CDR3 is CASSPSSAKNTEAFF. As DNA, the CDR3 is TGTGCCAGCAGCCCGTCTAGTGCCAAGAACACTGAAGCTTTCTTT. The rearrangement links TRBV7-9 to TRBJ1-1; D unresolved. Trimming removed 5 bases at V and 1 base at J, with 14 bases between. This CDR3 contains 15 residues. Germline CDR1 SEHNR, CDR2 FQNEAQ (reference sequence).

The DNA for the CDR3 is TGTGCCAGCAGCTCCAGGGGGCAGGACGCTGAAGCTTTCTTT. Amino acid sequence: CASSSRGQDAEAFF. This sequence joins TRBV27 and TRBJ1-1; 8 bases are a match to TRBD1. Trimming at V came to 6 bases and at J to 6 bases, leaving 9 bases not matched to a gene. Germline V gives CDR1 MNHEY, CDR2 SMNVEV (reference sequence). The CDR3 is made up of 14 amino acids.

The V and J genes are TRBV5-1 and TRBJ2-1, with TRBD1 matching 9 bases. Trimming took 4 bases from V and 1 from J; bases not matched to a gene: 6. Looked up from germline, CDR1 is SGHRS and CDR2 is YFSETQ. The CDR3 is 16 residues long. CDR3 in DNA: TGCGCCAGCAGCCCCGGGACAGGGCTTTCCTACAATGAGCAGTTCTTC. Amino acid sequence: CASSPGTGLSYNEQFF.

The V call is TRBV2, the J call TRBJ2-3, with 9 bases identical to TRBD2. V shed 6 bases and J 2 bases; nucleotides not matched to a gene: 6. Germline V gives CDR1 SNHLY, CDR2 FYNNEI. The CDR3 sequence is 15 residues long. The CDR3 DNA reads as TGTGCCAGCAGAGCGGGACTAGCAGCCACAGATACGCAGTATTTT. This translates into CASRAGLAATDTQYF.

V usage is TRBV19 and J usage is TRBJ2-1; a possible D gene is TRBD1 (6 bases). V was shortened by 6 bases and J by 9 bases, with 15 bases between the two germline ends. Germline V CDR1 and CDR2: LNHDA, SQIVND (reference sequence). This CDR3 has 13 amino acids. CDR3 DNA: TGTGCCAGTAGGTACAGGGACGAGGGTGAGCAGTTCTTC. This sequence encodes CASRYRDEGEQFF.

The table lists this clone with a count of one. V gene TRBV6-6 combines with J gene TRBJ1-5; D is ambiguous. The germline gives CDR1 MNHNY, CDR2 SVGAGI (reference sequence). Trimming pared 2 bases from V and 3 bases from J, leaving 11 bases between. The CDR3 runs to 15 residues. CDR3 DNA: TGTGCCAGCAGTTACGCGGATTCGGACAATCAGCCCCAGCATTTT. Translating gives CASSYADSDNQPQHF.

This clone was seen only a few times. The chain combines TRBV7-9 with TRBJ1-4; D is unresolved. The CDR3 has 17 amino acids. Looked up from germline, CDR1 is SEHNR and CDR2 is FQNEAQ (reference sequence). The V gene lost 4 bases and the J gene lost 3 bases, with 18 bases spanning the gap. The CDR3 loop is CASSSNRPGYSNEKLFF. The CDR3 nucleotides are TGTGCCAGCAGCTCCAATCGACCGGGGTACTCTAATGAAAAACTGTTTTTT.

This chain uses TRBV11-2 with TRBJ2-7; 8 positions agree with TRBD2. Per the germline V gene, CDR1 is SGHAT and CDR2 is FQNNGV. The CDR3 spans 14 residues. With 5 bases clipped from V and 1 base from J, the junction kept 4 bases outside the gene matches. The CDR3 protein is CASSISGGSYEQYF. The CDR3 DNA is TGTGCCAGCAGCATCAGCGGGGGTTCCTACGAGCAGTACTTC.

The V gene is TRBV29-1, the J gene TRBJ1-1; D is uncertain. Per germline, CDR1 SQVTM and CDR2 ANQGSEA. Trimming shortened V by 6 bases and J by 4 bases, and 9 bases separated the two germline ends. The CDR3 consists of 11 residues. The CDR3 DNA sequence: TGCAGCGTCAGACTGAGCACTGAAGCTTTCTTT. Translating gives CSVRLSTEAFF.

This clone was picked up a small number of times. The CDR3 sequence is CASSLRGQPQHF. CDR3 sequence (DNA): TGTGCCAGCAGCTTAAGGGGTCAGCCCCAGCATTTT. This chain connects TRBV5-6 to TRBJ1-5, with D possibly TRBD1 on 5 matching bases. This CDR3 region has 12 residues. Germline V gene sequence: CDR1 SGHDT, CDR2 YYEEEE. V gave up 2 bases and J gave up 6 bases, with 6 bases separating them.

This chain connects TRBV9 to TRBJ2-1; TRBD2 agrees at 9 bases. Germline values: CDR1 SGDLS, CDR2 YYNGEE. Trimming at V came to 3 bases and at J to 4 bases, leaving 2 bases not matched to a gene. The CDR3 contains 14 residues. The CDR3 loop is CASSDSGGYNEQFF. CDR3 DNA: TGTGCCAGCAGCGATAGCGGGGGATACAATGAGCAGTTCTTC. The variable domain in full, completed from reference TRBV9 and TRBJ2-1, reads DSGVTQTPKHLITATGQRVTLRCSPRSGDLSVYWYQQSLDQGLQFLIQYYNGEERAKGNILERFSAQQFPDLHSELNLSSLELGDSALYFCASSDSGGYNEQFFGPGTRLTVL.

The V call is TRBV4-2, the J call TRBJ1-4, with 10 bases that match TRBD1. Germline V gene sequence: CDR1 LGHNA, CDR2 YNFKEQ. V trimming: 4 bases; J trimming: 6 bases; junction bases outside the gene matches: 5. The CDR3 is 15 residues long. The CDR3 loop is CASSLGQGEYEKLFF. CDR3 nucleotides: TGTGCCAGCAGCCTTGGACAGGGGGAATATGAAAAACTGTTTTTT.

The chain links TRBV5-8 to TRBJ1-5; the match to TRBD1 covers 9 bases. Trimming at V came to 4 bases and at J to 0 bases, leaving 8 bases not matched to a gene. CDR1 is SGHTS and CDR2 is YDEGEE in the germline V gene. This CDR3 has 17 amino acids. The CDR3 sequence is CASSLGTGFLSNQPQHF. The CDR3 DNA follows: TGTGCCAGCAGCCTAGGGACAGGGTTCCTTAGCAATCAGCCCCAGCATTTT. Complete variable domain (other parts from reference TRBV5-8 and TRBJ1-5): EAGVTQSPTHLIKTRGQQATLRCSPISGHTSVYWYQQALGLGLQFLLWYDEGEERNRGNFPPRFSGRQFPNYSSELNVNALELEDSALYLCASSLGTGFLSNQPQHFGDGTRLSIL.

The genes are TRBV6-1 and TRBJ1-6; the D gene is possibly TRBD1 (5 bases). The CDR3 spans 14 residues. Germline V gene data show CDR1 as MNHNS and CDR2 as SASEGT. V lost 4 bases and J lost 7, with 11 bases in between. In DNA form, the CDR3 reads TGTGCCAGCAGTGGGGGGGTCACGAATTCACCCCTCCACTTT. This sequence encodes CASSGGVTNSPLHF.

The genes are TRBV28 and TRBJ2-5; 7 nucleotides line up with TRBD2. The DNA end is more similar to TRBJ2-7, so the J call may be wrong. Per germline, CDR1 MDHEN and CDR2 SYDVKM. The CDR3 loop spans 15 amino acids. The CDR3 DNA reads TGTGCCAGCAGCCCGGTCCGGGGGGTCTCTTACGAGCAGTACTTC. Its protein product is CASSPVRGVSYEQYF.

This chain links TRBV28 with TRBJ2-3, with 8 bases matching TRBD2. Germline CDR1 and CDR2: MDHEN and SYDVKM. Trimming at V came to 3 bases and at J to 0 bases, leaving 5 bases not matched to a gene. The CDR3 consists of 16 residues. CDR3 amino acids: CASSFEAGVSTDTQYF. The CDR3 coding sequence is TGTGCCAGCAGTTTCGAAGCGGGGGTAAGCACAGATACGCAGTATTTT.

The genes are TRBV9 and TRBJ2-2; D gene unclear. V lost 0 bases to trimming and J lost 4 bases, with 10 bases between them. This CDR3 contains 15 residues. Per the germline V gene, CDR1 is SGDLS and CDR2 is YYNGEE. The CDR3 reads CASSVVSFGTGELFF. In nucleotides, the CDR3 is TGTGCCAGCAGCGTAGTTTCATTCGGCACCGGGGAGCTGTTTTTT.

This clone was observed a few times. This chain links TRBV27 with TRBJ2-7; 9 bases line up with TRBD2. Germline V gene data show CDR1 as MNHEY and CDR2 as SMNVEV (reference sequence). The junction had 11 bases not matched to a gene; V was cut back by 4 bases and J by 4 bases. The CDR3 contains 16 residues. CDR3 sequence (DNA): TGTGCCAGCAGTTCCTCTAGCGGGGAGATCAATTACGAGCAGTACTTC. Protein sequence: CASSSSSGEINYEQYF.

The V call is TRBV28, the J call TRBJ1-2; a weak D match, TRBD1 (6 bases). Germline values: CDR1 MDHEN, CDR2 SYDVKM. The CDR3 is made up of 15 amino acids. The V and J ends lost 3 bases and 6 bases respectively, with 17 bases between them. CDR3 residues: CASSLDSLGMNGYTF. DNA of the CDR3: TGTGCCAGCAGTTTGGACAGTTTAGGAATGAATGGCTACACCTTC.

A single count supports this clone. V and J are TRBV6-5 and TRBJ1-2; D might be TRBD1 (6 bases). Trimming cost V 2 bases and J 4 bases, with 14 bases left between them. CDR3 length: 15 amino acids. CDR1 is MNHEY and CDR2 is SVGAGI in the germline V gene. The CDR3 DNA sequence: TGTGCCAGCAGTTACGAGCCAGGGGCCAGCTATGGCTACACCTTC. Its translation is CASSYEPGASYGYTF.

The J gene is TRBJ2-1, the V gene TRBV7-3, with TRBD2 as a possible D gene (6 bases). In germline, CDR1 is SGHTA, CDR2 FQGTGA. The CDR3 has 15 amino acids. Trimming pared 1 base from V and 5 bases from J, leaving 12 bases between. The CDR3 protein is CASSLMAGIDNEQFF. CDR3 nucleotides: TGTGCCAGCAGCTTAATGGCGGGGATTGACAATGAGCAGTTCTTC.